This TCR beta chain is from a study of cytomegalovirus exposure and HLA in healthy donors. Findings and limits, study-wide: An analysis done earlier found most TCR beta V segments productive about 87% or about 30% of the time. It was assumed in the presence/absence analyses that sequencing depth was roughly uniform across donors. Follow-up analysis later connected one missense variant in DCLRE1C with trimming of TCR beta V- and J-genes.

This clone appeared a few times. Its antigen remains unknown. All the people who gave samples were healthy bone marrow donors. Unmatched junction bases numbered 12, after V lost 7 bases and J lost 0 bases. Looked up from germline, CDR1 is MDHEN and CDR2 is SYDVKM. This CDR3 has 16 amino acids. With 60 Vbeta and 13 Jbeta primers, the PCR was carried out. Repertoires were generated with immunoSEQ multiplex PCR, while TCRdb's copy carries only in-frame clones and drops some. Of about 150,000 clones listed, roughly 78% were seen once; the top ten hold 6.3%. Sequences were obtained from PBMCs. This rearrangement joins TRBV28 to TRBJ2-7, with 7 bases fitting TRBD2. The receptor was isolated from a man aged 50 or older in good health and CMV-seropositive. CDR3 amino acids: CASTPGGLVSSYEQYF. Written as DNA, the CDR3 is TGTGCCAGCACGCCTGGCGGACTAGTTAGCTCCTACGAGCAGTACTTC.